This T cell receptor beta chain was recovered during a study of beta chain features in type 1 diabetes. Expressed TCRB transcripts got sequenced, as all isolated RNA was reverse transcribed. TCRdb keeps only in-frame clones here, not all; method: immunoSEQ multiplex PCR. The sample has 140,000 to 150,000 clones; roughly 50% are singletons. Points from the study as a whole: Fewer insertions but more deletions were seen at VDJ junctions in type 1 diabetes patients.

Purity of each sorted population was above 95%. The germline V and J ends were trimmed by 4 bases and 4 bases, with 15 bases remaining between them. This CDR3 is built from 15 residues. CDR1 is LGHNA, CDR2 YNFKEQ, per germline. This clone was counted only a few times. Its antigen is undetermined. The chain links TRBV4-2 to TRBJ2-3; tentative D call: TRBD2 (6 bases). Sequenced: Tregs from blood. This TCR came from a man younger than 30 in good health. The CDR3 coding sequence is TGTGCCAGCAGCCGGCTGGGGGGATTGGCAGATACGCAGTATTTT. It codes for CASSRLGGLADTQYF.